Included here is one T cell receptor (beta chain) sequence, with context. Its antigen is not identified. In this CDR3 the conserved last residue, phenylalanine or tryptophan, is missing, so a read error is likely. The template was RNA from unsorted bulk tissue. More than 3 cm separated this lung sample from the edge of the tumor. Donors were chemotherapy-naive, newly diagnosed lung cancer surgical patients in China, August–late 2014. The record originates from a study of tumor and adjacent non-tumor tissue in lung cancer. Study information: Aged about 31 to 80 years, patients included approximately 11 men and roughly 5 women with stage I to III disease. Study conclusions and caveats: Compared with tumor, normal lung showed significantly lower TCR diversity. In normal lung, the top 100 clones were significantly more dominant than in tumor.

This CDR3 region has 14 residues. Germline values: CDR1 MGHRA, CDR2 YSYEKL. TCRbeta libraries were built with three rounds of nested PCR, modified from ARM-PCR. TCRdb re-called the multiplex PCR reads with MiXCR, one entry per CDR3 protein. The repertoire has fewer than 100,000 distinct CDR3 sequences, 76% of them found once; the top ten carry about a fifth. The source is a woman in her forties or fifties with non-small cell lung cancer. This chain uses TRBV4-1 with TRBJ1-6; no clear D gene. Sequencing was done on a sample of distant non-tumor lung tissue. The CDR3 sequence: CASSQEPVASPLHL. CDR3 nucleotide sequence: TGCGCCAGTAGCCAAGAGCCAGTGGCTTCACCCCTCCACCTT.